This T cell receptor beta chain is from a study of cytomegalovirus exposure and HLA in healthy donors. The germline gives CDR1 MNHEY, CDR2 SVGAGI. The germline V and J ends were trimmed by 0 bases and 4 bases, with 12 bases remaining between them. This CDR3 has 15 residues. The sample holds a few counts of this clone. PCR involved 60 Vbeta and 13 Jbeta primers. Assay used: immunoSEQ multiplex PCR; TCRdb lists only in-frame clones, some missing. The sample has 150,000 to 200,000 clones; 75% to 90% are singletons. The V gene is TRBV6-5, the J gene TRBJ1-2; D is perhaps TRBD1 (6 bases). The clonotype comes from a male donor in good health and CMV-seropositive. The material sequenced was PBMCs. This CDR3 is CASSYSTQGLYGYTF. In nucleotides, the CDR3 is TGTGCCAGCAGTTACTCGACACAGGGCCTCTATGGCTACACCTTC.